These 21 T cell receptor beta chains were all obtained from the same sample, sequenced in a study of blood T cell repertoires in COVID-19. Sequenced by immunoSEQ multiplex PCR; TCRdb stores in-frame clones only, minus some. The sample includes 150,000 to 200,000 clones, roughly 80% of them seen just once. Sequencing was done on a sample of PBMCs or T cells enriched from blood (not recorded which). These receptors all stem from a woman in her fifties or sixties who had recovered from COVID-19.

This clone has only one observation. The chain couples TRBV4-3 to TRBJ1-3; tentative D call: TRBD1 (5 bases). The V end was cut by 3 bases, the J end by 0 bases, with 15 bases between. The germline CDR1 and CDR2 sequences are LGHNA and YSLEER. The CDR3 length is 17 residues. As DNA, the CDR3 is TGCGCCAGCAGCCAGAGTGGGGGGGTCTTCTCTGGAAACACCATATATTTT. It yields the protein CASSQSGGVFSGNTIYF.

The rearrangement uses TRBV19 and TRBJ1-1; D is possibly TRBD1 (6 bases). This CDR3 comprises 14 residues. The germline V and J ends were trimmed by 7 bases and 6 bases, with 18 bases remaining between them. Looked up from germline, CDR1 is LNHDA and CDR2 is SQIVND (reference sequence). The CDR3 loop reads CASTYPGRGPEAFF. The CDR3 DNA reads as TGTGCCAGTACCTATCCGGGCAGGGGACCTGAAGCTTTCTTT.

The rearrangement joins TRBV3-1 (or the pseudogene TRBV3-2) to TRBJ1-5, with D hard to call. Trimming pared 0 bases from V and 4 bases from J, leaving 7 bases between. In germline, CDR1 is LGHDT, CDR2 YNNKEL (reference sequence). The CDR3 extends over 14 amino acids. CDR3 coding DNA: TGTGCCAGCAGCCAAGAGACGGGGAATCAGCCCCAGCATTTT. Its protein is CASSQETGNQPQHF.

J is TRBJ2-7 and V is TRBV11-2, with 9 bases fitting TRBD2. CDR1 is SGHAT and CDR2 is FQNNGV in the germline V gene. The CDR3 loop spans 14 amino acids. Losses at the gene ends were 6 bases for V and 1 base for J; bases not matched to a gene: 4. The CDR3 spells CASREAGGSYEQYF. The CDR3 DNA reads TGTGCCAGCAGAGAAGCGGGAGGTTCCTACGAGCAGTACTTC.

The rearrangement links TRBV12-3 or TRBV12-4 to TRBJ1-6, with TRBD1 as a possible D gene (5 bases). The CDR3 covers 13 residues. V lost 5 bases to trimming and J lost 7 bases, with 9 bases between them. The CDR3 sequence: CASSRGVNSPLHF. CDR3 bases: TGTGCCAGCAGTCGGGGGGTCAATTCACCCCTCCACTTT.

The genes are TRBV21-1 and TRBJ2-1; the DNA was not compared with TRBD1, the D call given in the table. TRBV21-1 is an annotated pseudogene. CDR3 size: 13 residues. The CDR3 nucleotides are TGTGCCAGCTTTACAGGGTCCTACAATGAGCAGTTCTTC. It is translated as CASFTGSYNEQFF.

The chain recombines TRBV11-3 with TRBJ1-1, with D tentatively TRBD1 (5 bases). Germline CDR1 SGHNT, CDR2 YENEEA. Trimming removed 0 bases from V and 3 bases from J, with 11 bases in between. The CDR3 length is 15 residues. The CDR3 DNA is TGTGCCAGCAGCTTAGAGCAGGGTAGCTACACTGAAGCTTTCTTT. Translating gives CASSLEQGSYTEAFF. Using reference TRBV11-3 and TRBJ1-1 for the parts outside the CDR3, the full variable domain is EAGVVQSPRYKIIEKKQPVAFWCNPISGHNTLYWYLQNLGQGPELLIRYENEEAVDDSQLPKDRFSAERLKGVDSTLKIQPAELGDSAVYLCASSLEQGSYTEAFFGQGTRLTVV.

The chain combines TRBV28 with TRBJ2-7; 13 nucleotides align to TRBD2. The V and J ends lost 8 bases and 4 bases, in that order; junction bases with no gene match: 2. The germline CDR1 and CDR2 sequences are MDHEN and SYDVKM. The CDR3 loop spans 13 amino acids. The CDR3 protein is CASALAGGYEQYF. The CDR3 coding sequence is TGTGCCAGCGCACTAGCGGGAGGGTACGAGCAGTACTTC. Combining the CDR3 with reference TRBV28 and TRBJ2-7 gives the whole variable domain DVKVTQSSRYLVKRTGEKVFLECVQDMDHENMFWYRQDPGLGLRLIYFSYDVKMKEKGDIPEGYSVSREKKERFSLILESASTNQTSMYLCASALAGGYEQYFGPGTRLTVT.

The V gene is TRBV5-4, the J gene TRBJ1-4; tentatively, D is TRBD1 (5 bases). Between the trimmed V and J ends, which lost 2 bases and 8 bases, there was a span of 16 bases. Germline values: CDR1 SGHNT, CDR2 YYREEE (reference sequence). The CDR3 covers 15 residues. CDR3 DNA: TGTGCCAGCAGCTTAACGGCCCAGGGTAGGGAAAAACTGTTTTTT. This sequence encodes CASSLTAQGREKLFF.

This clone appeared once. The chain carries TRBV7-2 and TRBJ1-4, with D uncertain. V lost 0 bases to trimming and J lost 8 bases, with 7 bases between them. The CDR3 covers 13 residues. CDR1 and CDR2 from the germline V gene are SGHTA and FQGNSA. CDR3: CASSLAAEEKLFF. The CDR3 region has the DNA TGTGCCAGCAGCTTAGCGGCCGAAGAAAAACTGTTTTTT.

This chain uses TRBV19 with TRBJ2-7, with 14 bases identical to TRBD2. V trimming: 8 bases; J trimming: 0 bases; junction bases outside the gene matches: 0. CDR1 LNHDA and CDR2 SQIVND come from the germline V gene (reference sequence). This CDR3 region has 14 residues. Written as DNA, the CDR3 is TGTGCCAGTGGGACTAGCGGGAGCTCCTACGAGCAGTACTTC. Translation: CASGTSGSSYEQYF.

This clone was seen once. The CDR3 reads CATSRGRRGGYEQYF. As DNA, the CDR3 is TGTGCCACCAGCAGAGGCAGGAGAGGGGGCTACGAGCAGTACTTC. V is TRBV15 and J is TRBJ2-7, with D maybe TRBD1 (6 bases). V lost 1 base and J lost 3, with 13 bases in between. The CDR3 is made up of 15 amino acids. Germline CDR1 reads LNHNV; CDR2 reads YYDKDF (reference sequence).

The chain couples TRBV25-1 to TRBJ2-1, with 12 positions matching TRBD2. Losses at the gene ends were 4 bases for V and 7 bases for J; bases not matched to a gene: 5. Per the germline V gene, CDR1 is MGHDK and CDR2 is SYGVNS. The CDR3 has 15 residues. The CDR3 DNA reads as TGTGCCAGCAGTGTTACTAGCGGGAGGACTAATGAGCAGTTCTTC. Translated: CASSVTSGRTNEQFF.

This clone was picked up a small number of times. V gene TRBV28 combines with J gene TRBJ2-3, with 9 bases fitting TRBD1. After removal of 3 bases from V and 3 bases from J, the junction contained 13 bases not matched to a gene. The CDR3 covers 18 residues. CDR1 MDHEN and CDR2 SYDVKM come from the germline V gene. The CDR3 bases are TGTGCCAGCAGTTTGAAGAGACCGGGACAGGGTAGAACAGATACGCAGTATTTT. It translates to CASSLKRPGQGRTDTQYF. Combining the CDR3 with reference TRBV28 and TRBJ2-3 gives the whole variable domain DVKVTQSSRYLVKRTGEKVFLECVQDMDHENMFWYRQDPGLGLRLIYFSYDVKMKEKGDIPEGYSVSREKKERFSLILESASTNQTSMYLCASSLKRPGQGRTDTQYFGPGTRLTVL.

A single count supports this clone. The chain links TRBV19 to TRBJ2-5; D is uncertain. Germline CDR1 reads LNHDA; CDR2 reads SQIVND (reference sequence). V lost 5 bases and J lost 5, with 18 bases in between. The length of the CDR3 is 15 residues. CDR3 nucleotides: TGTGCCAGTAGTCCCGGTCGCACGCCCTGGGAGACCCAGTACTTC. It yields the protein CASSPGRTPWETQYF.

With regard to this clone: This sample includes further DNA sequences coding for the same CDR3. The rearrangement links TRBV9 to TRBJ2-2, with 7 nucleotides matching TRBD1. The germline CDR1 and CDR2 sequences are SGDLS and YYNGEE. With V trimmed by 2 bases and J by 1 base, 5 bases remained unmatched. This CDR3 contains 16 residues. CDR3 coding DNA: TGTGCCAGCAGCGTCGCCGGGACAGTGAACACCGGGGAGCTGTTTTTT. Amino acid sequence: CASSVAGTVNTGELFF.

The sample holds a few counts of this clone. CDR3 loop: CASSGTGGPGAQPQHF. The CDR3 region has the DNA TGTGCCAGTTCCGGGACAGGGGGCCCGGGAGCTCAGCCCCAGCATTTT. The chain recombines TRBV19 with TRBJ1-5; 12 nucleotides align to TRBD1. J gave up 6 bases and V 8 bases, and 11 bases lay outside the gene matches. Germline V gene data show CDR1 as LNHDA and CDR2 as SQIVND (reference sequence). There are 16 residues in the CDR3.

The rearrangement joins TRBV21-1 to TRBJ2-5; the DNA was not compared with TRBD2, the D call given in the table. TRBV21-1 is reported as a pseudogene. This CDR3 comprises 15 residues. Here the CDR3 reads CASSKDSGYKETQYF. The DNA for the CDR3 is TGTGCCAGCAGCAAAGATAGCGGGTATAAAGAGACCCAGTACTTC.

The rearrangement joins TRBV7-9 to TRBJ1-4; TRBD1 aligns across 10 bases. Germline lookup yields CDR1 SEHNR and CDR2 FQNEAQ (reference sequence). The length of the CDR3 is 14 residues. V gave up 6 bases and J gave up 5 bases; unmatched junction bases: 3. The CDR3, as DNA: TGTGCCAGCAGGGAGGGACAGGGGAATGAAAAACTGTTTTTT. Its protein product is CASREGQGNEKLFF.

The V call is TRBV5-1, the J call TRBJ2-7, with D tentatively TRBD1 (5 bases). This CDR3 spans 16 amino acids. The germline CDR1 and CDR2 sequences are SGHRS and YFSETQ. V lost 2 bases and J lost 7, with 22 bases in between. The DNA for the CDR3 is TGCGCCAGCAGCTTAGGCGTCTCTGTCACTAAGGGGGAGCAGTACTTC. Its translation: CASSLGVSVTKGEQYF. Full variable domain (remainder filled in from reference TRBV5-1 and TRBJ2-7): KAGVTQTPRYLIKTRGQQVTLSCSPISGHRSVSWYQQTPGQGLQFLFEYFSETQRNKGNFPGRFSGRQFSNSRSEMNVSTLELGDSALYLCASSLGVSVTKGEQYFGPGTRLTVT.

The rearrangement links TRBV19 to TRBJ2-7; 10 bases match TRBD2. The CDR3 has 14 residues. V gave up 2 bases and J gave up 4 bases; unmatched junction bases: 2. Per the germline V gene, CDR1 is LNHDA and CDR2 is SQIVND (reference sequence). The CDR3 is CASSISGGAYEQYF. CDR3 bases: TGTGCCAGTAGTATAAGCGGGGGGGCTTACGAGCAGTACTTC. Complete variable domain (other parts from reference TRBV19 and TRBJ2-7): DGGITQSPKYLFRKEGQNVTLSCEQNLNHDAMYWYRQDPGQGLRLIYYSQIVNDFQKGDIAEGYSVSREKKESFPLTVTSAQKNPTAFYLCASSISGGAYEQYFGPGTRLTVT.